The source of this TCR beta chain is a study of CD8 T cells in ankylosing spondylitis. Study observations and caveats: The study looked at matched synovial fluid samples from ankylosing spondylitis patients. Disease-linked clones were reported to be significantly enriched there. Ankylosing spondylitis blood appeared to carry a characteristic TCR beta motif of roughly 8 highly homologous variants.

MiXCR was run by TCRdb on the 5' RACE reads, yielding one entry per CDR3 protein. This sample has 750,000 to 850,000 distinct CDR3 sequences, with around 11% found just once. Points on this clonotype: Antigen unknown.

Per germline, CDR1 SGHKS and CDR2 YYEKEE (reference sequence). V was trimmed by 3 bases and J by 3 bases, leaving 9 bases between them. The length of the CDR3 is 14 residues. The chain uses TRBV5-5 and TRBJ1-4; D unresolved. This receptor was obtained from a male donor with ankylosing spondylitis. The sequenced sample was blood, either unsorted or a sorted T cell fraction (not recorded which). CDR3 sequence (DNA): TGTGCCAGCAGCTGGTGGGTTTCTAATGAAAAACTGTTTTTT. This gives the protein CASSWWVSNEKLFF.